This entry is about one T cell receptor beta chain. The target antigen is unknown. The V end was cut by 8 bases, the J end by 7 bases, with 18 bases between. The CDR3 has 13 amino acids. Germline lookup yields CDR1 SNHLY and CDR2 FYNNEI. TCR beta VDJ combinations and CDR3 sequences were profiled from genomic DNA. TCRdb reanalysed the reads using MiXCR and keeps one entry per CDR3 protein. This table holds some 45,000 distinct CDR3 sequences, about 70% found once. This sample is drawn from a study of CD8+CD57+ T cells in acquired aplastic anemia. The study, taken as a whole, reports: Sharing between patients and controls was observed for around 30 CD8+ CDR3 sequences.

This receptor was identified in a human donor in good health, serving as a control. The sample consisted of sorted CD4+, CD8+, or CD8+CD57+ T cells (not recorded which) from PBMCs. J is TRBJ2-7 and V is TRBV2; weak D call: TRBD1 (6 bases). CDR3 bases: TGTGCCAGCTGTACAGGGCCTCCAGGGGAGCAGTACTTC. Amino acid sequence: CASCTGPPGEQYF. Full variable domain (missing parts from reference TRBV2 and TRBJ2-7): EPEVTQTPSHQVTQMGQEVILRCVPISNHLYFYWYRQILGQKVEFLVSFYNNEISEKSEIFDDQFSVERPDGSNFTLKIRSTKLEDSAMYFCASCTGPPGEQYFGPGTRLTVT.